The 21 T cell receptor beta chains below were found in one sample sequenced in a study of blood T cells in healthy people across ages (dated by TCRdb to between 2015 and 2016). The method behind the library was 5' RACE. A second PCR of roughly 6 to 11 cycles was performed with a sample-barcoded 5' primer and a J-beta primer mix. Starting from the raw public reads, TCRdb applied fastp trimming at Q25, assembled clones with MiXCR and retained in-frame beta chains. Entries that share a CDR3 protein sequence are merged under the most common genes and DNA. The sample table shows over 1,500,000 distinct CDR3 sequences, and around 40% are seen once. 20% to 25% of the sample goes to the ten largest clones. The specimen was blood. The receptors here all came from a human donor in good health.

This clonotype occurred a few times. This sequence joins TRBV2 and TRBJ2-1; 7 bases match TRBD1. The V and J ends lost 7 bases and 8 bases, in that order; junction bases with no gene match: 8. The CDR3 has 13 amino acids. The V gene's germline CDR1 is SNHLY and CDR2 FYNNEI. CDR3 nucleotide sequence: TGTGCCAGCAATCAACAGGGGTACGATGAGCAGTTCTTC. Its translation is CASNQQGYDEQFF.

The gene calls are TRBV11-2 and TRBJ1-5; the D is unclear. The closer fit of TRBJ2-3 to the DNA end suggests the J call may be wrong. Germline V CDR1 and CDR2: SGHAT, FQNNGV. The CDR3 is 13 residues long. This CDR3 is CASSLEGNQPQYF. CDR3 sequence (DNA): TGTGCCAGCAGCTTAGAGGGGAATCAGCCCCAGTATTTT.

This chain joins TRBV5-1 and TRBJ2-3; TRBD1 matches 7 bases. The germline V gene encodes CDR1 SGHRS and CDR2 YFSETQ. The trim removed 1 base at V and 9 bases at J, leaving 23 bases unmatched. This CDR3 has 19 amino acids. CDR3: CASSLSPGDRSFPVDTQYF. The CDR3 bases are TGCGCCAGCAGCTTGTCCCCCGGGGACAGATCCTTTCCTGTAGACACGCAGTATTTT.

As regards this clonotype: A much larger clone is a single base away; this may be a read error. The rearrangement joins TRBV5-1 to TRBJ1-1; D unclear. The length of the CDR3 is 12 residues. Germline CDR1 is SGHRS and CDR2 is YFSETQ. The CDR3 sequence: CANSLVDTEAFF. The CDR3 nucleotides are TGCGCCAACAGCTTGGTGGACACTGAAGCTTTCTTT. Based on the CDR3 plus reference TRBV5-1 and TRBJ1-1, the full variable domain is KAGVTQTPRYLIKTRGQQVTLSCSPISGHRSVSWYQQTPGQGLQFLFEYFSETQRNKGNFPGRFSGRQFSNSRSEMNVSTLELGDSALYLCANSLVDTEAFFGQGTRLTVV.

This clonotype was detected only a few times. The chain has TRBV4-1 and TRBJ2-7; 7 bases match TRBD1. CDR1 and CDR2 (germline): MGHRA, YSYEKL. With 4 bases clipped from V and 1 base from J, the junction kept 10 bases outside the gene matches. The CDR3 length is 16 residues. The CDR3 DNA follows: TGCGCCAGCAGCCTACCGGGACAGCGACGATCCTACGAGCAGTACTTC. Translated, it gives CASSLPGQRRSYEQYF.

In regard to this clonotype: The junction differs from germline at one of its ends, possibly a read error. V is TRBV29-1 and J is TRBJ2-1; 13 bases match TRBD2. Germline V lookup: CDR1 SQVTM, CDR2 ANQGSEA. This CDR3 region has 16 residues. CDR3 residues: CSVEGTSGAPYNEQFF. The CDR3 bases are TGCAGCGTGGAAGGGACTAGCGGGGCACCCTACAATGAGCAGTTCTTC.

This clonotype was detected only a few times. Relative to the germline gene, one junction end is altered; a read error may explain this. The rearrangement joins TRBV7-2 to TRBJ1-2; 9 bases map to TRBD1. The CDR3 is 17 residues long. Germline assignment: CDR1 SGHTA and CDR2 FQGNSA. The CDR3 DNA sequence: TGTGCCAGTAGCTTAGGGACAGGGTTGATTCGTGGCTATGGCTACACCTTC. Its protein product is CASSLGTGLIRGYGYTF.

The rearrangement joins TRBV6-2 or TRBV6-3 to TRBJ2-1; D remains ambiguous. Trimming took 5 bases from V and 2 from J, leaving 16 bases between them. The germline CDR1 and CDR2 sequences are MNHEY and SVGEGT. The CDR3 runs 16 residues. The CDR3 is CASSRRTSRTYNEQFF. CDR3 DNA: TGTGCCAGCAGTCGGCGGACGTCGAGAACCTACAATGAGCAGTTCTTC.

The chain is built from TRBV20-1 and TRBJ2-7; 9 bases fit TRBD2. This CDR3 region has 18 residues. The germline V gene has CDR1 DFQATT and CDR2 SNEGSKA (reference sequence). V shed 0 bases, J shed 4 bases, and the junction held 16 bases outside the gene matches. The CDR3 region is CSARDATGDAGGPYEQYF. DNA of the CDR3: TGCAGTGCTAGAGATGCAACCGGTGATGCGGGGGGGCCGTACGAGCAGTACTTC.

In its sample, this clonotype was seen a few times. The rearrangement links TRBV5-1 to TRBJ2-3; D may be TRBD1 (5 bases). From germline, CDR1 is SGHRS and CDR2 YFSETQ. Trimming removed 6 bases from V and 6 bases from J, with 11 bases in between. This CDR3 is 12 amino acids long. In nucleotides, the CDR3 is TGCGCCAGCACGTCCTCAGGGGATACGCAGTATTTT. Translation: CASTSSGDTQYF. Using reference TRBV5-1 and TRBJ2-3 for the parts outside the CDR3, the full variable domain is KAGVTQTPRYLIKTRGQQVTLSCSPISGHRSVSWYQQTPGQGLQFLFEYFSETQRNKGNFPGRFSGRQFSNSRSEMNVSTLELGDSALYLCASTSSGDTQYFGPGTRLTVL.

The CDR3 sequence is CASSLMGVGAFF. CDR3 coding DNA: TGTGCCAGCAGCTTAATGGGCGTCGGGGCTTTCTTT. This sequence joins TRBV7-9 and TRBJ1-1; no definite D call. CDR3 length: 12 amino acids. V lost 2 bases, J lost 11 bases, and 12 bases lay in between. In germline, CDR1 is SEHNR, CDR2 FQNEAQ (reference sequence).

The V gene is TRBV29-1, the J gene TRBJ2-3; 7 bases agree with TRBD1. Per the germline V gene, CDR1 is SQVTM and CDR2 is ANQGSEA. V gave up 4 bases and J gave up 9 bases; unmatched junction bases: 4. This CDR3 has 11 residues. The CDR3 spells CSVGEQGTQYF. The CDR3 DNA reads TGCAGCGTTGGGGAACAGGGGACGCAGTATTTT.

The V and J genes are TRBV7-6 and TRBJ2-5; TRBD2 matches 7 bases. Looked up from germline, CDR1 is SGHVS and CDR2 is FNYEAQ. After removal of 5 bases from V and 0 bases from J, the junction contained 12 bases not matched to a gene. The CDR3 loop spans 17 amino acids. CDR3 region: CASSPNPTSLYQETQYF. In DNA form, the CDR3 reads TGTGCCAGCAGCCCCAACCCGACTAGCCTGTACCAAGAGACCCAGTACTTC.

J is TRBJ2-5 and V is TRBV4-3; 13 bases are a match to TRBD2. V lost 0 bases to trimming and J lost 11 bases; unmatched junction nucleotides: 21. The CDR3 is made up of 20 amino acids. Germline lookup yields CDR1 LGHNA and CDR2 YSLEER. The CDR3 bases are TGCGCCAGCAGCCAAGAAGTCGGGGGACTAGCGGGACGCTCCTACAATGAGCAGTACTTC. Translation gives CASSQEVGGLAGRSYNEQYF.

The chain recombines TRBV7-2 with TRBJ2-3, with 8 nucleotides matching TRBD1. Unmatched junction bases numbered 8, after V lost 5 bases and J lost 1 base. The germline V gene has CDR1 SGHTA and CDR2 FQGNSA. The length of the CDR3 is 16 residues. The CDR3 DNA reads TGTGCCAGCAGCACCCTTTTGACAGGGGGCACAGATACGCAGTATTTT. It translates to CASSTLLTGGTDTQYF.

The chain combines TRBV29-1 with TRBJ2-1; D possibly uses TRBD1 or TRBD2 (7 bases each). Trimming left V 7 bases short and J 3 bases short, with 25 bases between. Germline values: CDR1 SQVTM, CDR2 ANQGSEA. CDR3 size: 17 residues. The CDR3 nucleotides are TGCAGCGCCGAATCAACGTCCAGGGGGGGCCTCTACAATGAGCAGTTCTTC. Amino acids: CSAESTSRGGLYNEQFF.

This clonotype was picked up a small number of times. The chain is built from TRBV15 and TRBJ1-2; tentative D call: TRBD1 (5 bases). Germline-derived CDR1 and CDR2 are LNHNV and YYDKDF (reference sequence). V lost 6 bases to trimming and J lost 4 bases, with 15 bases between them. The CDR3 is 14 amino acids. The CDR3 sequence: CATSSTGTGYGYTF. CDR3 in DNA: TGTGCCACCAGTTCTACCGGGACGGGCTATGGCTACACCTTC.

This clonotype was seen more than once but under ten times. The V call is TRBV10-3, the J call TRBJ2-5, with D possibly matching TRBD2 (6 bases). The length of the CDR3 is 13 residues. Germline V gene lookup returns CDR1 ENHRY and CDR2 SYGVKD. V lost 3 bases and J lost 5, with 10 bases in between. CDR3 coding DNA: TGTGCCATCAGTGACCTAGCGATGGAGACCCAGTACTTC. Residues: CAISDLAMETQYF.

The chain recombines TRBV6-6 with TRBJ2-6; possibly TRBD1 for D (6 bases). V dropped 9 bases and J dropped 4 bases, with 16 bases sitting between them. This CDR3 spans 15 amino acids. From germline, CDR1 is MNHNY and CDR2 SVGAGI (reference sequence). The DNA of the CDR3 is TGTGCCAGTTTCGTAACAGGGCTCGGGGCCAACGTCCTGACTTTC. This codes for CASFVTGLGANVLTF.

V is TRBV28 and J is TRBJ1-6; 7 nucleotides agree with TRBD1. CDR1 MDHEN and CDR2 SYDVKM come from the germline V gene. The CDR3 runs to 17 residues. Losses at the gene ends were 2 bases for V and 9 bases for J; bases not matched to a gene: 13. CDR3 DNA sequence: TGTGCCAGCAGTTTAGTTTCCCTTAGTACAGGGGCTTCACCCCTCCACTTT. Protein sequence: CASSLVSLSTGASPLHF. Supplemented by reference TRBV28 and TRBJ1-6, the full variable domain reads DVKVTQSSRYLVKRTGEKVFLECVQDMDHENMFWYRQDPGLGLRLIYFSYDVKMKEKGDIPEGYSVSREKKERFSLILESASTNQTSMYLCASSLVSLSTGASPLHFGNGTRLTVT.

The CDR3 sequence: CASSYQGTGNTEAFF. The CDR3 DNA reads TGTGCCAGCAGTTATCAGGGGACGGGGAACACTGAAGCTTTCTTT. The J gene is TRBJ1-1, the V gene TRBV6-5, with D perhaps TRBD1 (6 bases). The ends were cut back, 3 bases at V and 1 base at J, with 12 bases in the middle. Per germline, CDR1 MNHEY and CDR2 SVGAGI. This CDR3 contains 15 residues.